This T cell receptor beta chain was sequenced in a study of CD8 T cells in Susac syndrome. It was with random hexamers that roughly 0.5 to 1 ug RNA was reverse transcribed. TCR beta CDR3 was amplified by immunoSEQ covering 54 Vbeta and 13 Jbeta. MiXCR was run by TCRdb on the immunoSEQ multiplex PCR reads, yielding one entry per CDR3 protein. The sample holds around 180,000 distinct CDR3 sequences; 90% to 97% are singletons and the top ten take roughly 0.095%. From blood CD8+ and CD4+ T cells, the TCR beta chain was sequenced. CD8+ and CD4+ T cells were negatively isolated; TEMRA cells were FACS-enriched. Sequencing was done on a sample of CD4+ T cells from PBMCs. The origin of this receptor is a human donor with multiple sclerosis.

The CDR3 DNA reads TGTGCCAGCAGCTTATATTACAATGAGCAGTTCTTC. This codes for CASSLYYNEQFF. The chain combines TRBV7-9 with TRBJ2-1; D gene unclear. Trimming stripped 2 bases from V and 4 bases from J, with 3 bases between. Germline CDR1 and CDR2: SEHNR and FQNEAQ (reference sequence). This CDR3 spans 12 amino acids.